These T cell receptor beta chains were read from a single sample in a study of somatic mutations in cytotoxic T cells in rheumatoid arthritis. Measured with immunoSEQ multiplex PCR; TCRdb has only the in-frame clones, and not every one. Here the sample spans over 8,000 clones, over 80% being singletons. Material: CD8+ T cells sorted from blood. The receptors come from a woman aged 18-29 years with rheumatoid arthritis. The CDR3 runs from the conserved cysteine through the conserved F or W. D genes are given only for firm matches. For some rows the clone size is stated as once, few or many, or as a class when expanded; others skip it.

D gene: TRBD2; J gene: TRBJ2-1; V gene: TRBV5-1; clone size: NA; CDR3 DNA: TGCGCCAGCAGCTTATGGGCGGGAGCGGTCGATGAGCAGTTCTTC; CDR3 protein: CASSLWAGAVDEQFF
D gene: NA; J gene: TRBJ2-6; V gene: TRBV18; clone size: NA; CDR3 DNA: TGTGCCAGCTCACTACAGGCGACTGGGGCCAACGTCCTGACTTTC; CDR3 protein: CASSLQATGANVLTF
D gene: NA; J gene: TRBJ2-1; V gene: TRBV4-1; clone size: NA; CDR3 DNA: TGCGTCAGCAGCCAGGGACCTCTAGCGTACAATGAGCAGTTCTTC; CDR3 protein: CVSSQGPLAYNEQFF
D gene: NA; J gene: TRBJ1-1; V gene: TRBV19; clone size: NA; CDR3 DNA: TGTGCCAGTAGTGTCGCGGGTAGAAGCACTGAAGCTTTCTTT; CDR3 protein: CASSVAGRSTEAFF
D gene: NA; J gene: TRBJ2-1; V gene: TRBV9; clone size: NA; CDR3 DNA: TGTGCCAGCAGCCCCCTAGACGGGAGTGGGCATGAGCAGTTCTTC; CDR3 protein: CASSPLDGSGHEQFF
D gene: TRBD2; J gene: TRBJ2-3; V gene: TRBV6-5; clone size: NA; CDR3 DNA: TGTGCCAGCAGTTCCGGGACTAGCGGATTCACAGATACGCAGTATTTT; CDR3 protein: CASSSGTSGFTDTQYF
D gene: NA; J gene: TRBJ2-7; V gene: TRBV5-1; clone size: NA; CDR3 DNA: TGCGCCAGCAGCCGAGCGGCAACCTACGAGCAGTACTTC; CDR3 protein: CASSRAATYEQYF
D gene: TRBD1; J gene: TRBJ2-1; V gene: TRBV30; clone size: NA; CDR3 DNA: TGTGCCTGGGAGGGACAGGGGGCGCCCTACAATGAGCAGTTCTTC; CDR3 protein: CAWEGQGAPYNEQFF
D gene: NA; J gene: TRBJ1-3; V gene: TRBV6-6; clone size: NA; CDR3 DNA: TGTGCCAGCACAGGCCAGGCGAACTCTGGAAACACCATATATTTT; CDR3 protein: CASTGQANSGNTIYF
D gene: TRBD1; J gene: TRBJ2-2; V gene: TRBV27; clone size: NA; CDR3 DNA: TGTGCCAGCAGTGCGTGGGACAGCGCGAACACCGGGGAGCTGTTTTTT; CDR3 protein: CASSAWDSANTGELFF
D gene: NA; J gene: TRBJ1-6; V gene: TRBV7-8; clone size: NA; CDR3 DNA: TGTGCCAGCAGCTTAGTCTATCATCCACCCCTCCACTTT; CDR3 protein: CASSLVYHPPLHF
D gene: NA; J gene: TRBJ1-2; V gene: TRBV6-8; clone size: NA; CDR3 DNA: TGTGCCAGCAGTGAGGGCTATGGCTACACCTTC; CDR3 protein: CASSEGYGYTF
D gene: TRBD2; J gene: TRBJ2-5; V gene: TRBV7-9; clone size: NA; CDR3 DNA: TGTGCCAGCGTCCCGGGGGGGGTCCGAACGGAGACCCAGTACTTC; CDR3 protein: CASVPGGVRTETQYF
D gene: NA; J gene: TRBJ1-5; V gene: TRBV6-1; clone size: NA; CDR3 DNA: TGTGCCAGCACCCCCGGGGGGGTAGGCAATCAGCCCCAGCATTTT; CDR3 protein: CASTPGGVGNQPQHF
D gene: NA; J gene: TRBJ2-1; V gene: TRBV14; clone size: NA; CDR3 DNA: TGTGCCAGCAGCCAAGATGTCGCCGGGGGTTTATCCTACAATGAGCAGTTCTTC; CDR3 protein: CASSQDVAGGLSYNEQFF
D gene: NA; J gene: TRBJ1-4; V gene: TRBV6-1; clone size: NA; CDR3 DNA: TGTGCCAGCAGTGATTCTTGGGGGGTTCGACAAAATGAAAAACTGTTTTTT; CDR3 protein: CASSDSWGVRQNEKLFF
D gene: NA; J gene: TRBJ2-5; V gene: TRBV9; clone size: NA; CDR3 DNA: TGTGCCAGCAGCGCACAGAGCTACCAAGAGACCCAGTACTTC; CDR3 protein: CASSAQSYQETQYF
D gene: NA; J gene: TRBJ1-5; V gene: TRBV19; clone size: NA; CDR3 DNA: TGTGCCAGTGGACTTGGGCAGCCCCAGCATTTT; CDR3 protein: CASGLGQPQHF
D gene: NA; J gene: TRBJ1-2; V gene: TRBV6-5; clone size: NA; CDR3 DNA: TGTGCCAGCAGTTACTCGGAGACAGCGAACAAATATGGCTACACCTTC; CDR3 protein: CASSYSETANKYGYTF
D gene: TRBD1; J gene: TRBJ1-6; V gene: TRBV28; clone size: few; CDR3 DNA: TGTGCCAGCAGTTTACAGGGGGCATATTCACCCCTCCACTTT; CDR3 protein: CASSLQGAYSPLHF
D gene: NA; J gene: TRBJ2-7; V gene: TRBV6-1; clone size: few; CDR3 DNA: TGTGCCAGCAGCTCCTGGACAGTCCTTTACGAGCAGTACTTC; CDR3 protein: CASSSWTVLYEQYF
D gene: NA; J gene: TRBJ2-1; V gene: TRBV4-1; clone size: NA; CDR3 DNA: TGCGCCAGCAGCCAAGATAGTACAGGGTACAATGAGCAGTTCTTC; CDR3 protein: CASSQDSTGYNEQFF
D gene: TRBD2; J gene: TRBJ2-3; V gene: TRBV4-2; clone size: NA; CDR3 DNA: TGTGCCAGCAGCCAAGATATATCGGGGGGGGCCGTGGATACGCAGTATTTT; CDR3 protein: CASSQDISGGAVDTQYF
D gene: TRBD2; J gene: TRBJ2-7; V gene: TRBV28; clone size: NA; CDR3 DNA: TGTGCCAGCAGTTTCGGGACGCCGGGGGGTGAAGAGCAGTACTTC; CDR3 protein: CASSFGTPGGEEQYF